This T cell receptor (beta chain) derives from a study of blood T cell repertoires in COVID-19 (dated by TCRdb to the early 2020s). Background for the entire study: The collaborator samples originated in the United States, Italy and Spain and spanned the acute and convalescent phases of COVID-19. The prospective study material was composed of cDNA or gDNA derived from T cells, B-cell-depleted T cells, or PBMCs. Subjects who had been exposed to COVID-19, were actively infected with it, or had recovered from it provided the deeply sampled blood TCRbeta repertoires that made up the dataset. The repertoires were released in a freely available public database meant as a resource for research on the immune response to SARS-CoV-2. The samples were drawn from the first 160 participants of the ongoing ImmuneRACE study and from more than 1,000 subjects provided by 6 global collaborators. A de-identified subject ID, COVID-19 status, age in years and sex were almost always included in the sample metadata. Where available, HLA class I and class II types were taken from metadata supplied by the sample provider and were not determined by assay-based typing.

In the prospective study, participants were roughly 18 to 100 years old, resided in around 25 geographic areas of the United States, and were enrolled through a virtual design. Cohort assignment in the prospective study relied on participant-reported clinical history from a screening survey and a study questionnaire. Recovered participants in ImmuneRACE Cohort 3 were defined by two consecutive negative NP/OP PCR tests, clearance by a healthcare professional, or resolution of symptoms. In the prospective study, mobile phlebotomists collected whole blood, serum and a nasopharyngeal or oropharyngeal swab from each participant. Prospective study participants could optionally give additional blood draws and questionnaires over an approximately two-month period. Before DNA extraction, prospective study blood samples were shipped either frozen or at room temperature. Details on this clone: Its target antigen remains unknown. No base quality information exists; no much larger clone differs at one position.

The immunoSEQ Assay, a bias-controlled multiplex PCR, was used to amplify TCRbeta CDR3 regions from genomic DNA. Turning to the authors' computational methods: Within the assay, amplification of reference gene primers was used to estimate how many nucleated cells each sample contained. Sequence reads were collapsed and filtered to measure the absolute abundance of every unique TCRbeta CDR3 rearrangement. For each sample, productive Simpson clonality was calculated as the square root of Simpson's diversity index over productive rearrangements. The clones in this table, taken by TCRdb from immuneACCESS, are in-frame only. Not every clone is retained; where verified, under half of the shortfall comes from an unresolved V gene, and the cause of the rest is unknown. Clonal size and the V and J genes are those of that table, whereas D and trimming came from the DNA. The sample profile shows about 280,000 clones; around 90% of them were found once. Of the sample, about 6% falls within the top ten clones.

What the authors observed across the whole study: The quantity of clinical and demographic metadata differed by source and by participant and was supplied without curation.

Measured from the cysteine to the phenylalanine, the CDR3 is 16 residues long. Of the read, only the CDR3 DNA is kept; its 48 bases are in frame from base 1. This TCR was sampled from a woman aged 40 to 49 who had recovered from COVID-19. The chain couples TRBV12-2 to TRBJ1-5; TRBD1 was called by the table and not checked on the DNA. TRBV12-2 is classified as a pseudogene. Input material: PBMCs or T cells enriched from blood (not recorded which). The CDR3 has the sequence CASRFGGQGLYQPQHF. In nucleotides, the sequence is TGTGCAAGTCGCTTCGGGGGACAGGGGCTTTATCAGCCCCAGCATTTT.